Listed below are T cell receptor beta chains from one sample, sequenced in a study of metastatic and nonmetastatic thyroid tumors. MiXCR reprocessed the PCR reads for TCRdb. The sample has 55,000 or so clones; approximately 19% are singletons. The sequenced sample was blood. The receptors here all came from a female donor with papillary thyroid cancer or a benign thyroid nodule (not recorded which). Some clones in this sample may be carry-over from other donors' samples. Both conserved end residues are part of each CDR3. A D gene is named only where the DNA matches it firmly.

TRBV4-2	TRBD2	CASSQDDSGMYEQYF
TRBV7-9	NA	CASSPRTVMNTEAFF
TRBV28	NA	CATHLRYEQYF
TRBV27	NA	CASRRLEGGCAIYTF
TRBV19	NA	CSSSTPGTEVNQPQHF
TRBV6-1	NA	CASSEAEGGLGEQYF
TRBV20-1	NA	CSASLSTGNQPQHF
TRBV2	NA	CASRVSTGPSYEQYF
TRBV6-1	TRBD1	CASMSSGGIEKLFF
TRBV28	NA	CASSLENRVFYGYTF
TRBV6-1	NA	CATTPGAYFLTF
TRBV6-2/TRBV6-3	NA	CASSYAQLETGELFF
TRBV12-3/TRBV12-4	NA	CASSPTLHEQYF
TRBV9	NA	CASSVDQGPNEKLFF
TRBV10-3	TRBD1	CAISGWDRERRCTYEQYF
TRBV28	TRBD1	CASSRSEGQYGYTF
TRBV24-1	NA	CATSDYTTRGSGTDTQYF
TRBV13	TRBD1	CASSLDGGGAFSYGYTF
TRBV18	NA	CASSPPIGHIEAFF
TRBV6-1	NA	CASSEAPDRSIGYGYTF
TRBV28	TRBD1	CASNLPGQGGGNTEAFF
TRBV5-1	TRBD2	CASGELAPKGNEQFF
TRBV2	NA	CASSGTPGNHSQHF
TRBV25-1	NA	CASSDLGGTIDEQFF
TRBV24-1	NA	CATRGDYGYTF
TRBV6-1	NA	CAISEARQYGQYF
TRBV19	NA	CASSASGVETQYF
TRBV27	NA	CASSIRVVRDRTGELFF
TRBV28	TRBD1	CASSTLRPGQATRLRGYTF
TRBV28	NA	CASRERTGGDNTEAFF